This T cell receptor (beta chain) was recorded in a study of T cell changes during pregnancy in multiple sclerosis. The CDR3 has 13 amino acids. Germline V gives CDR1 LGHNA, CDR2 YSLEER. Trimming pared 2 bases from V and 4 bases from J, leaving 8 bases between. The protocol was immunoSEQ multiplex PCR, while the TCRdb copy is restricted to in-frame clones and leaves out a portion. The sample yields about 71,000 clones, about 92% seen once. This specimen consisted of peripheral blood, obtained in the third trimester of pregnancy. The chain has TRBV4-3 and TRBJ1-1; a possible D gene is TRBD1 (5 bases). This sequence originates from a female donor with multiple sclerosis, enrolled in a pregnancy study. CDR3 nucleotide sequence: TGCGCCAGCAGCCAAAGACAGCTCACTGAAGCTTTCTTT. This encodes CASSQRQLTEAFF.